A selection of T cell receptor beta chains follows, all from one sample in a study of OX40 agonist ivuxolimab in advanced cancers. Sequencing was performed with immunoSEQ multiplex PCR; in TCRdb, only in-frame clones are kept and a portion is missing. The sample contains under 90,000 clones, around nine tenths of which appear only once. This sample comprised CD4+ or CD8+ T cells sorted from blood, obtained in a trial of the OX40 agonist ivuxolimab. The origin of the receptors is an adult with an advanced solid tumor such as melanoma, head and neck, liver or kidney cancer. The conserved cysteine and the conserved F or W are not part of the CDR3 here. Each record gives: V gene, J gene, D gene, CDR3 protein. The D gene is left open where the match is weak.

V: TRBV7-2
J: TRBJ1-4
D: NA
CDR3: ASSLEPTNEKLF

V: TRBV28
J: TRBJ1-2
D: TRBD1
CDR3: ASSTQQGAPQGYT

V: TRBV6-5
J: TRBJ2-2
D: NA
CDR3: ASVAPAGTGELF

V: TRBV11-3
J: TRBJ1-1
D: NA
CDR3: ASSYQEGSEAF

V: TRBV4-1
J: TRBJ1-2
D: NA
CDR3: ASSQDPGSYYGYT

V: TRBV28
J: TRBJ1-3
D: NA
CDR3: ASSLTGRSTGNTIY

V: TRBV27
J: TRBJ2-6
D: NA
CDR3: ASSSAGAGANVLT

V: TRBV28
J: TRBJ1-1
D: NA
CDR3: AKTRNLNTEAF

V: TRBV5-6
J: TRBJ1-2
D: NA
CDR3: ASSRRGGGGYGYT

V: TRBV19
J: TRBJ2-3
D: NA
CDR3: ASSIAPAGGLDTQY

V: TRBV2
J: TRBJ2-1
D: TRBD1
CDR3: ASSDRQGAMEQF

V: TRBV9
J: TRBJ2-5
D: TRBD1
CDR3: ASSVGRGPETQY

V: TRBV10-2
J: TRBJ1-3
D: TRBD1
CDR3: ASSEGGGSSGNTIY

V: TRBV28
J: TRBJ1-5
D: NA
CDR3: ASSPYRDGGGQPQH

V: TRBV4-1
J: TRBJ2-5
D: NA
CDR3: ASSQDRLLGGLYQETQY

V: TRBV4-1
J: TRBJ1-1
D: NA
CDR3: ASSQGGDLTEAF

V: TRBV14
J: TRBJ1-5
D: NA
CDR3: ASSQGFGQPQH

V: TRBV7-9
J: TRBJ2-7
D: NA
CDR3: ASSSRATYEQY

V: TRBV5-4
J: TRBJ1-6
D: TRBD1
CDR3: ASSLEPGQLNSPLH

V: TRBV29-1
J: TRBJ2-5
D: NA
CDR3: SGFDMGETQY

V: TRBV19
J: TRBJ2-7
D: TRBD1
CDR3: ASSSRRTGQGYEQY

V: TRBV4-2
J: TRBJ1-2
D: NA
CDR3: ASSTDGGGYT

V: TRBV5-1
J: TRBJ1-3
D: NA
CDR3: ASSLGDGNTIY

V: TRBV7-2
J: TRBJ2-2
D: TRBD2
CDR3: ASRRGTSGNTGELF

V: TRBV28
J: TRBJ2-3
D: TRBD2
CDR3: ASSLRLAGVGTDTQY